Below are 2 T cell receptor beta chains sequenced from a single sample in a study of early T cells in non-severe SARS-CoV-2 infection. TCRdb re-analysed the 5' RACE reads in MiXCR, keeping a single row per CDR3 protein. The data show tens of thousands of distinct CDR3 sequences, with about 4% seen just once and roughly 3% held by the top ten. Material for sequencing was whole blood. All receptors come from an adult who was a healthcare worker with PCR-confirmed SARS-CoV-2 infection or an uninfected control (not recorded which).

The chain joins TRBV30 to TRBJ1-5, with 9 bases fitting TRBD1. The CDR3 sequence is 15 residues long. The trim removed 2 bases at V and 1 base at J, leaving 3 bases unmatched. Germline V CDR1 and CDR2: GTSNPN, SVGIG (reference sequence). DNA of the CDR3: TGTGCCTGGAGTTTCGGGACAGGGAGCAATCAGCCCCAGCATTTT. It specifies CAWSFGTGSNQPQHF.

This clonotype appeared a few times. The DNA for the CDR3 is TGTGCCAGCAGCTTAGGTTGGACTAGCGGAACCTACAATGAGCAGTTCTTC. Its translation: CASSLGWTSGTYNEQFF. This rearrangement joins TRBV7-2 to TRBJ2-1; TRBD2 aligns across 10 bases. The CDR3 runs 17 residues. Per the germline V gene, CDR1 is SGHTA and CDR2 is FQGNSA. Trimming took 1 base from V and 2 from J; bases not matched to a gene: 5.